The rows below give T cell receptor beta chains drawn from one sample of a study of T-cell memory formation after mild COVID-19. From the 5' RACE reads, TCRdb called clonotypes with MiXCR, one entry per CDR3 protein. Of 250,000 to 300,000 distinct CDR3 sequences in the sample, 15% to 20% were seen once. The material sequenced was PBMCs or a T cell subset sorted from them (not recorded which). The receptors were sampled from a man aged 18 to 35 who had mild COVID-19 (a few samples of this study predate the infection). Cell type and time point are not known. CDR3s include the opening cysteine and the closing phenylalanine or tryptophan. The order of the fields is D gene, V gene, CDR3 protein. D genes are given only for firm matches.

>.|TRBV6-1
CASMRWAANYGYTF
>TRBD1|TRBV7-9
CASSRGQGQNSPLHF
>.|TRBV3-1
CASSQGTSGETQYF
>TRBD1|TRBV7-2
CASSSGGPSYEQYF
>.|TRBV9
CASSGGRQETQYF
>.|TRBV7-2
CASSLPLQPQHF
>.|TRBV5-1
CASRYQRGAEAFF
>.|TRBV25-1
CASSGPRRKLFF
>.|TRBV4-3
CASSQAGGRSEAFF
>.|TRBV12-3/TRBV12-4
CASSPGWQAGEAFF
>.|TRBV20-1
CSARGGNQPQHF
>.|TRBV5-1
CASSAATTGLNTEAFF
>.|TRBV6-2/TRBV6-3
CASGETQPQHF
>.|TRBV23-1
CASRVQTASDGNQPQHF
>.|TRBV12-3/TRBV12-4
CASSETWTENTIYF
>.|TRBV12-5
CASGSRIEQFF
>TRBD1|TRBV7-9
CASTPTGGRETQYF
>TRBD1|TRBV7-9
CASSRDSMGEAFF
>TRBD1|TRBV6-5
CASSYADRVGYEQYF
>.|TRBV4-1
CASSRNVGTEAFF
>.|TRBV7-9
CASSFGQLEAFF
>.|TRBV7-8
CASSLFIRGSNYGYTF
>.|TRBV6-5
CASSYQRMNTEAFF
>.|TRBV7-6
CASSSGPGAGAQQETQYF
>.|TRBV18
CASSPSDGLPNEKLFF
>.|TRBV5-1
CASSKSTDTQYF
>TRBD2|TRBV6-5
CASSISFPGAGGPDTQYF
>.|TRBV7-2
CASSLATGFNYGYTF
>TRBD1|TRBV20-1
CSARGWTGGADTQYF
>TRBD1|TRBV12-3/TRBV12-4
CASSPPGQSMGYTF
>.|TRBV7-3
CASSRSPPETQYF
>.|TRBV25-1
CASSAARVRTDTQYF
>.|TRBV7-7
CASSLISNTGELFF
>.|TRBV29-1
CSQGGILTDTQYF
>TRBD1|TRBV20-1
CSARGLGQVTAFF
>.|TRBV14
CASSKREGGLAFF